This T cell receptor (beta chain) is drawn from a study of T cells expressing NK-cell markers. Whole-study context: Serological testing identified seven of the eight sequenced donors as HCMV-seropositive and one as seronegative.

Using the 5' RACE reads, TCRdb records one entry per CDR3 protein without DNA. Its table lists around 380,000 distinct CDR3 sequences. Germline V gene lookup returns CDR1 DFQATT and CDR2 SNEGSKA (reference sequence). The CDR3 runs 15 residues. The clonotype was recovered from a woman between 50 and 59 years old in good health. Sequenced sample: blood T cells: a sorted CD56 or NKG2C T cell subset, CD4+ or CD8+ T cells, or bulk PBMC T cells (not recorded which). The chain is built from TRBV20-1 and TRBJ2-2; TCRdb outputs TRBD1, but without DNA this stays unchecked. The CDR3 loop is CSARDAQGDDGELFF.